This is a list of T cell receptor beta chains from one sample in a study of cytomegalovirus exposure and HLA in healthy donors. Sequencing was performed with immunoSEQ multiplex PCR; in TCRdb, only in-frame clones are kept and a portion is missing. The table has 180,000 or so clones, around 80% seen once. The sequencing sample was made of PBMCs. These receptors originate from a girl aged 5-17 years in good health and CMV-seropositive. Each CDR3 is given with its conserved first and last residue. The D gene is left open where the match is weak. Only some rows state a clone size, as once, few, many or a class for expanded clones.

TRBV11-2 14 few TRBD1 CASSPWDRTYEQYF
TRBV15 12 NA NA CATSPSSETQYF
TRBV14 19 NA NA CASSHSLPSQNQGADTQYF
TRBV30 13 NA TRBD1 CAWTGTGTYEQYF
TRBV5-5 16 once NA CASSPHRPGTTDTQYF
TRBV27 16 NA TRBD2 CASRNIAGGSTGELFF
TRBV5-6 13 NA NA CASSSAGDPEAFF
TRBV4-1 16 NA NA CASSQVTSAGSYEQYF
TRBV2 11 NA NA CASSVLYGYTF
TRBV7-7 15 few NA CASSLSGSSYNEQFF
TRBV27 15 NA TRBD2 CASSQLAGVRNEQFF
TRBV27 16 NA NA CASTPPGRGINTEAFF
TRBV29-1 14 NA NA CSALGGSTNYGYTF
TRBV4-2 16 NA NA CASSLSQDGSNQPQHF
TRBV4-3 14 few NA CASSQDRGAREQYF
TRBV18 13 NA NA CASSQGTGNTIYF
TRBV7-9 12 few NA CASSLAGQPQHF
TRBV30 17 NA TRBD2 CAWSGGLAGSVRETQYF
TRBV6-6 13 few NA CASSSSTYNEQFF
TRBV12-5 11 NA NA CASGFGLPQHF
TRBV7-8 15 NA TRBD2 CASSLPSGSTGELFF
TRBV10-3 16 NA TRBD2 CAISKLAGEGNYEQYF
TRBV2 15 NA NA CASSEVSGEFHEQYF
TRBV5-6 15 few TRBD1 CASSLLGQETDTQYF
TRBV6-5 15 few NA CASRSDRSGRYEQYF
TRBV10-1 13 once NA CASSESGKYEQYF
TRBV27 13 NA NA CASNGGENQPQHF
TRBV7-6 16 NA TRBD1 CASSFGTGGLNTEAFF
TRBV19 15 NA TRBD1 CASSVGTGLQETQYF
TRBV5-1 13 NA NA CASSYGRGTEAFF
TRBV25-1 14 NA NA CASRQDPNTGELFF
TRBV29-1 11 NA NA CSVRWGPGYTF
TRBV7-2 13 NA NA CASSPNEGDEQYF